Listed below are T cell receptor beta chains from one sample, sequenced in a study of cytomegalovirus exposure and HLA in healthy donors. Profiled with immunoSEQ multiplex PCR; TCRdb holds only in-frame clones, not every one. The sample contains about 170,000 clones, roughly 90% of which appear only once. Specimen: PBMCs. The receptor source for this set is a woman aged 25 to 39 in good health and CMV-seronegative. Both conserved end residues are part of each CDR3. The D gene is left open where the match is weak. Not every row has a clone size; where given, it reads once, few, many or a size class.

V gene: TRBV2
D gene: TRBD1
clone size: .
J gene: TRBJ2-7
CDR3 protein: CASTGQRYEQYF
CDR3 DNA: TGTGCCAGCACGGGACAGAGGTACGAGCAGTACTTC

V gene: TRBV29-1
D gene: TRBD2
clone size: .
J gene: TRBJ2-5
CDR3 protein: CSVTQGGETQYF
CDR3 DNA: TGCAGCGTTACCCAGGGAGGGGAGACCCAGTACTTC

V gene: TRBV29-1
D gene: TRBD2
clone size: .
J gene: TRBJ2-1
CDR3 protein: CSVWTSGYYNEQFF
CDR3 DNA: TGCAGCGTCTGGACTAGCGGTTATTACAATGAGCAGTTCTTC

V gene: TRBV6-4
D gene: .
clone size: .
J gene: TRBJ1-6
CDR3 protein: CASSDSTRRGRNSPLHF
CDR3 DNA: TGTGCCAGCAGTGACTCTACCAGGCGCGGTCGTAATTCACCCCTCCACTTT

V gene: TRBV6-1
D gene: .
clone size: .
J gene: TRBJ1-1
CDR3 protein: CASMSFGGNTEAFF
CDR3 DNA: TGTGCCAGCATGAGCTTCGGGGGGAACACTGAAGCTTTCTTT

V gene: TRBV14
D gene: TRBD2
clone size: few
J gene: TRBJ2-3
CDR3 protein: CASSPRCSGRAADTQYF
CDR3 DNA: TGTGCCAGCAGCCCGCGTTGTAGCGGGAGGGCCGCAGATACGCAGTATTTT

V gene: TRBV29-1
D gene: .
clone size: .
J gene: TRBJ2-1
CDR3 protein: CSVVTGRSHNEQFF
CDR3 DNA: TGCAGCGTTGTTACAGGGAGGTCTCACAATGAGCAGTTCTTC

V gene: TRBV4-1
D gene: .
clone size: .
J gene: TRBJ2-1
CDR3 protein: CASSQELNRYNEQFF
CDR3 DNA: TGCGCCAGCAGCCAAGAATTGAACAGGTACAATGAGCAGTTCTTC

V gene: TRBV15
D gene: .
clone size: .
J gene: TRBJ2-3
CDR3 protein: CATSRVEGGTDTQYF
CDR3 DNA: TGTGCCACCAGCAGAGTCGAGGGTGGCACAGATACGCAGTATTTT

V gene: TRBV27
D gene: .
clone size: once
J gene: TRBJ2-4
CDR3 protein: CASSLWLGAKNIQYF
CDR3 DNA: TGTGCCAGCAGTTTGTGGTTAGGGGCCAAAAACATTCAGTACTTC

V gene: TRBV28
D gene: .
clone size: .
J gene: TRBJ2-1
CDR3 protein: CASSLRTDNEQFF
CDR3 DNA: TGTGCCAGCAGTCTCCGGACAGACAATGAGCAGTTCTTC

V gene: TRBV6-6
D gene: .
clone size: .
J gene: TRBJ2-7
CDR3 protein: CASNKGGTGSYEQYF
CDR3 DNA: TGTGCCAGCAACAAAGGAGGGACGGGGAGCTACGAGCAGTACTTC

V gene: TRBV7-9
D gene: .
clone size: few
J gene: TRBJ2-1
CDR3 protein: CASSLGYNEQFF
CDR3 DNA: TGTGCCAGCAGCCTTGGATACAATGAGCAGTTCTTC

V gene: TRBV5-1
D gene: .
clone size: .
J gene: TRBJ1-1
CDR3 protein: CASSPSRTGGLNTEAFF
CDR3 DNA: TGCGCCAGCAGCCCATCAAGGACGGGGGGCCTGAACACTGAAGCTTTCTTT

V gene: TRBV6-1
D gene: .
clone size: .
J gene: TRBJ1-5
CDR3 protein: CASSGRILSNQPQHF
CDR3 DNA: TGTGCCAGCAGTGGACGGATCCTTAGCAATCAGCCCCAGCATTTT

V gene: TRBV5-4
D gene: TRBD2
clone size: .
J gene: TRBJ2-7
CDR3 protein: CASSLPGLAAYEQYF
CDR3 DNA: TGTGCCAGCAGCCTGCCGGGACTAGCGGCCTACGAGCAGTACTTC

V gene: TRBV29-1
D gene: .
clone size: .
J gene: TRBJ2-4
CDR3 protein: CSVVRTEGLHIQYF
CDR3 DNA: TGCAGCGTTGTCCGCACGGAGGGGTTACACATTCAGTACTTC

V gene: TRBV7-2
D gene: .
clone size: .
J gene: TRBJ2-5
CDR3 protein: CASSLEEGSETQYF
CDR3 DNA: TGTGCCAGCAGCTTAGAAGAGGGGTCAGAGACCCAGTACTTC

V gene: TRBV19
D gene: TRBD2
clone size: once
J gene: TRBJ2-1
CDR3 protein: CASSIHSPTSMNEQFF
CDR3 DNA: TGTGCCAGTAGTATCCATTCCCCGACTAGCATGAATGAGCAGTTCTTC

V gene: TRBV28
D gene: TRBD2
clone size: .
J gene: TRBJ2-1
CDR3 protein: CASSSPDSGRGRSYNEQFF
CDR3 DNA: TGTGCCAGCAGTTCTCCCGATAGCGGGAGGGGTCGCTCCTACAATGAGCAGTTCTTC

V gene: TRBV7-6
D gene: .
clone size: .
J gene: TRBJ2-7
CDR3 protein: CASSLDSPNGAGRDYEQYF
CDR3 DNA: TGTGCCAGCAGCTTAGACTCCCCCAACGGGGCGGGAAGGGACTACGAGCAGTACTTC

V gene: TRBV5-1
D gene: TRBD1
clone size: .
J gene: TRBJ1-4
CDR3 protein: CATRFQGDSNEKLFF
CDR3 DNA: TGCGCCACCCGCTTCCAGGGGGATTCCAATGAAAAACTGTTTTTT

V gene: TRBV27
D gene: TRBD2
clone size: .
J gene: TRBJ2-1
CDR3 protein: CASSETSEPYNEQFF
CDR3 DNA: TGTGCCAGCAGTGAGACTAGCGAACCCTACAATGAGCAGTTCTTC

V gene: TRBV7-2
D gene: .
clone size: .
J gene: TRBJ2-5
CDR3 protein: CASTDLGETQYF
CDR3 DNA: TGTGCCAGTACGGATCTGGGAGAGACCCAGTACTTC

V gene: TRBV10-3
D gene: .
clone size: .
J gene: TRBJ1-6
CDR3 protein: CAISEGGTIYNSPLHF
CDR3 DNA: TGTGCCATCAGTGAAGGGGGTACCATCTATAATTCACCCCTCCACTTT

V gene: TRBV7-8
D gene: .
clone size: .
J gene: TRBJ1-1
CDR3 protein: CASSLASGHLNTEAFF
CDR3 DNA: TGTGCCAGCAGCTTAGCATCGGGGCATCTTAACACTGAAGCTTTCTTT

V gene: TRBV11-1
D gene: .
clone size: .
J gene: TRBJ2-7
CDR3 protein: CASSPTRTTYEQYF
CDR3 DNA: TGTGCCAGCAGCCCAACAAGGACTACCTACGAGCAGTACTTC

V gene: TRBV5-1
D gene: .
clone size: .
J gene: TRBJ1-1
CDR3 protein: CASSLRRGTEAFF
CDR3 DNA: TGCGCCAGCAGCTTGAGGCGGGGTACTGAAGCTTTCTTT

V gene: TRBV9
D gene: TRBD1
clone size: few
J gene: TRBJ1-5
CDR3 protein: CASSVSGQGRQPQHF
CDR3 DNA: TGTGCCAGCAGCGTAAGCGGACAGGGGAGACAGCCCCAGCATTTT

V gene: TRBV2
D gene: .
clone size: .
J gene: TRBJ2-2
CDR3 protein: CASNKDLPNTGELFF
CDR3 DNA: TGTGCCAGCAATAAGGACTTGCCGAACACCGGGGAGCTGTTTTTT

V gene: TRBV29-1
D gene: .
clone size: .
J gene: TRBJ1-5
CDR3 protein: CSVVFGADPNQPQHF
CDR3 DNA: TGCAGCGTTGTTTTCGGGGCAGACCCCAATCAGCCCCAGCATTTT

V gene: TRBV19
D gene: .
clone size: once
J gene: TRBJ1-1
CDR3 protein: CASKRTSSMNTEAFF
CDR3 DNA: TGTGCCAGTAAGCGGACGTCATCCATGAACACTGAAGCTTTCTTT

V gene: TRBV5-1
D gene: .
clone size: .
J gene: TRBJ2-2
CDR3 protein: CASAADLGNTGELFF
CDR3 DNA: TGCGCCAGCGCAGCGGACCTGGGCAACACCGGGGAGCTGTTTTTT

V gene: TRBV6-4
D gene: .
clone size: .
J gene: TRBJ1-5
CDR3 protein: CASSEQHNQPQHF
CDR3 DNA: TGTGCCAGCAGTGAACAGCACAATCAGCCCCAGCATTTT

V gene: TRBV19
D gene: .
clone size: .
J gene: TRBJ2-2
CDR3 protein: CASTVERVPTGELFF
CDR3 DNA: TGTGCCAGTACCGTCGAGCGGGTACCCACCGGGGAGCTGTTTTTT

V gene: TRBV29-1
D gene: .
clone size: .
J gene: TRBJ1-2
CDR3 protein: CSVGTGVGYGYTF
CDR3 DNA: TGCAGCGTTGGAACAGGTGTAGGCTATGGCTACACCTTC

V gene: TRBV7-2
D gene: .
clone size: .
J gene: TRBJ1-1
CDR3 protein: CASSLTVIAEAFF
CDR3 DNA: TGTGCCAGCAGCTTGACAGTGATCGCTGAAGCTTTCTTT

V gene: TRBV9
D gene: TRBD2
clone size: .
J gene: TRBJ2-1
CDR3 protein: CASSVGVSGGYNEQFF
CDR3 DNA: TGTGCCAGCAGCGTAGGGGTTAGCGGGGGATACAATGAGCAGTTCTTC

V gene: TRBV4-1
D gene: .
clone size: .
J gene: TRBJ1-4
CDR3 protein: CASSPPSGSNEKLFF
CDR3 DNA: TGCGCCAGCAGCCCCCCGTCCGGTAGTAATGAAAAACTGTTTTTT

V gene: TRBV7-2
D gene: TRBD1
clone size: .
J gene: TRBJ1-2
CDR3 protein: CASTSGRGRHYGYTF
CDR3 DNA: TGTGCCAGCACTTCAGGGAGGGGGCGGCACTATGGCTACACCTTC

V gene: TRBV7-6
D gene: .
clone size: .
J gene: TRBJ2-2
CDR3 protein: CASSLAWGNTGELFF
CDR3 DNA: TGTGCCAGCAGCTTAGCGTGGGGTAACACCGGGGAGCTGTTTTTT

V gene: TRBV11-2
D gene: .
clone size: few
J gene: TRBJ2-2
CDR3 protein: CASSLHTGELFF
CDR3 DNA: TGTGCCAGCAGCTTACACACCGGGGAGCTGTTTTTT

V gene: TRBV18
D gene: TRBD1
clone size: few
J gene: TRBJ2-2
CDR3 protein: CASSPLQGGSGELFF
CDR3 DNA: TGTGCCAGCTCACCACTCCAAGGGGGCTCCGGGGAGCTGTTTTTT

V gene: TRBV15
D gene: .
clone size: .
J gene: TRBJ1-1
CDR3 protein: CATSSPTGNTEAFF
CDR3 DNA: TGTGCCACCAGCAGCCCAACAGGGAACACTGAAGCTTTCTTT

V gene: TRBV6-1
D gene: TRBD2
clone size: few
J gene: TRBJ2-1
CDR3 protein: CASSGLAGVGYNEQFF
CDR3 DNA: TGTGCCAGCAGTGGGCTAGCGGGAGTTGGTTACAATGAGCAGTTCTTC

V gene: TRBV19
D gene: TRBD2
clone size: .
J gene: TRBJ2-1
CDR3 protein: CASRPGGGSYNEQFF
CDR3 DNA: TGTGCCAGTAGACCCGGGGGGGGCTCCTACAATGAGCAGTTCTTC

V gene: TRBV27
D gene: TRBD1
clone size: .
J gene: TRBJ2-7
CDR3 protein: CASSWGQGIYEQYF
CDR3 DNA: TGTGCCAGCAGTTGGGGACAGGGAATCTACGAGCAGTACTTC

V gene: TRBV6-1
D gene: .
clone size: once
J gene: TRBJ1-1
CDR3 protein: CASSEVWGPTEAFF
CDR3 DNA: TGTGCCAGCAGTGAAGTTTGGGGTCCCACTGAAGCTTTCTTT

V gene: TRBV4-1
D gene: .
clone size: .
J gene: TRBJ2-7
CDR3 protein: CASSQQQDMTYEQYF
CDR3 DNA: TGCGCCAGCAGCCAACAGCAGGACATGACCTACGAGCAGTACTTC

V gene: TRBV4-3
D gene: .
clone size: .
J gene: TRBJ2-1
CDR3 protein: CASSQDRINEQFF
CDR3 DNA: TGCGCCAGCAGCCAAGATCGGATCAATGAGCAGTTCTTC

V gene: TRBV7-2
D gene: .
clone size: few
J gene: TRBJ2-7
CDR3 protein: CASSEGYEQYF
CDR3 DNA: TGTGCCAGCTCTGAGGGTTACGAGCAGTACTTC

V gene: TRBV5-6
D gene: .
clone size: once
J gene: TRBJ1-2
CDR3 protein: CASSLISFRTYGYTF
CDR3 DNA: TGTGCCAGCAGCTTGATCTCTTTCAGGACCTATGGCTACACCTTC

V gene: TRBV2
D gene: .
clone size: few
J gene: TRBJ1-2
CDR3 protein: CASSEFLGGEGYTF
CDR3 DNA: TGTGCCAGCAGTGAATTCCTGGGAGGTGAGGGCTACACCTTC

V gene: TRBV7-9
D gene: TRBD1
clone size: .
J gene: TRBJ2-3
CDR3 protein: CASSPSGQDSTDTQYF
CDR3 DNA: TGTGCCAGCAGCCCGTCAGGACAGGATAGCACAGATACGCAGTATTTT

V gene: TRBV7-8
D gene: .
clone size: .
J gene: TRBJ2-7
CDR3 protein: CASSLTVGDEQYF
CDR3 DNA: TGTGCCAGCAGCTTAACGGTGGGGGACGAGCAGTACTTC

V gene: TRBV6-5
D gene: TRBD1
clone size: .
J gene: TRBJ2-7
CDR3 protein: CASSDDRDSYEQYF
CDR3 DNA: TGTGCCAGCAGTGATGACAGGGATTCCTACGAGCAGTACTTC

V gene: TRBV6-6
D gene: .
clone size: .
J gene: TRBJ1-1
CDR3 protein: CASSYGSADSYVEAFF
CDR3 DNA: TGTGCCAGCAGTTACGGTTCGGCGGACAGCTATGTTGAAGCTTTCTTT